This TCR beta chain was observed in a study of cytomegalovirus exposure and HLA in healthy donors (dated by TCRdb to about 2017). Looking at the study overall: According to a later analysis, one platform produced both the 120 validation repertoires and the approximately 670 repertoires of the first cohort. The study aimed to test whether signatures of past pathogen exposure could be identified by cataloging public T cell receptors. In addition to the first cohort of 650 to 750 subjects, a separate validation cohort of 120 different subjects was used. The study combined high-throughput TCR immunosequencing, statistical association of individual TCRs with disease status, and machine learning to predict cytomegalovirus infection status.

For this chain, trimming is 5 bases at the V end and 2 bases at the J end, and the number of junction bases without a gene match is 5. According to the germline V gene (reference sequence), CDR1 reads SEHNR and CDR2 reads FQNEAQ. The cysteine opens and the phenylalanine closes a CDR3 of 15 amino acids. The kept DNA is CDR3 alone, 45 bases in frame from the first base. General findings and caveats noted by the study authors: Most TCR sequences were seen in very few donors, while some public TCRs were found in many individuals. In the study, around 160 TCR beta chains were listed as associated with cytomegalovirus. Cytomegalovirus status was reported to be diagnosed by the classifier with high specificity and sensitivity in both the original and validation cohorts. A later analysis found that TCRs clustered in the first cohort also tended to co-occur in the 120 or so validation repertoires, with 94% of cluster scores above 0. The authors suggested that the approach could potentially be extended to other disease states and immunological phenotypes. A later analysis lacked HLA typing for the validation cohort, so it scored co-occurrence in that cohort across all 120 or so repertoires. A few of the identified cytomegalovirus-associated TCR beta chains were confirmed in vitro to be specific for cytomegalovirus antigens.

A word on this clone: Its antigen is unknown. Base qualities are missing; no much larger clone stands one base away.

Separate from the roughly 650-subject first cohort, the validation cohort of 95 to 150 subjects was the group to which the donors belonged. Library preparation was by the immunoSEQ multiplex PCR assay. On the study's bioinformatics: To diagnose cytomegalovirus status from the catalog of TCR beta chain sequences, a statistical classification framework was built. What TCRdb holds here is the immuneACCESS table cut down to in-frame rearrangements. Part of the clones is not present; checked against another copy, under half of the missing clones reflect an unresolved V gene, and the others are unexplained. The V and J calls and the clone size are those of that table, but D and trimming were determined from the DNA. The sample table records about 98,000 clones; approximately 88% of these occur just once. Of the sample, 3% to 4% falls within the top ten clones.

The receptor chain draws on TRBV7-9 and TRBJ2-5; 10 bases in between match TRBD2. The sequencing sample was made of PBMCs. This TCR derives from a woman aged 25-40 years in good health and CMV-seronegative. The CDR3 region has the sequence CASSLLAGRQETQYF. The DNA is TGTGCCAGCAGCCTACTAGCGGGGCGGCAAGAGACCCAGTACTTC. Reference TRBV7-9 and TRBJ2-5 proteins supply the regions before and after the CDR3; the full variable domain is: DTGVSQNPRHKITKRGQNVTFRCDPISEHNRLYWYRQTLGQGPEFLTYFQNEAQLEKSRLLSDRFSAERPKGSFSTLEIQRTEQGDSAMYLCASSLLAGRQETQYFGPGTRLLVL.